Following are 18 T cell receptor beta chains from one sample sequenced in a study of vaccination and CD4 T cells after COVID-19. What these receptors recognize is not known. Indicated treatment: roughly nine-day PBMC culture with coronavirus spike peptide pools or control peptides (ViraFEST assay). Sequence data for DNA of cultured CD4+ T cells were generated by the Oncomine TCR Beta short-read assay. TCRdb recomputed calls from the PCR reads with MiXCR, one row per CDR3 protein. The sample yields approximately 15,000 distinct CDR3 sequences, 40% seen once. The sequencing sample was made of CD4+ T cells from blood, cultured in vitro. The receptors come from a human donor who had recovered from COVID-19.

This clonotype was found a few times. This chain connects TRBV25-1 to TRBJ2-1, with D tentatively TRBD1 (5 bases). CDR1 is MGHDK and CDR2 is SYGVNS in the germline V gene. The CDR3 contains 16 residues. Trimming pared 2 bases from V and 0 bases from J, leaving 11 bases between. The CDR3 loop is CASSEGSTVSYNEQFF. The CDR3 DNA is TGTGCCAGCAGTGAAGGGTCGACAGTCTCCTACAATGAGCAGTTCTTC.

A few counts support this clonotype. V is TRBV10-1 and J is TRBJ2-1; no firm D call. There are 12 residues in the CDR3. Looked up from germline, CDR1 is WNHNN and CDR2 is SYGVQD (reference sequence). The V end lost 6 bases, the J end lost 6 bases, and 9 bases lay between the germline ends. Written as DNA, the CDR3 is TGCGCCAGCAGCCCCAATATCAATGAGCAGTTCTTC. Translated, it gives CASSPNINEQFF.

The gene calls are TRBV2 and TRBJ2-7; 7 bases line up with TRBD2. The germline V gene has CDR1 SNHLY and CDR2 FYNNEI. V shed 5 bases, J shed 1 base, and the junction held 11 bases outside the gene matches. The CDR3 has 16 amino acids. The chain's CDR3 is CASSRAAGRMSYEQYF. The CDR3 bases are TGTGCCAGCAGTAGGGCAGCGGGACGGATGTCCTACGAGCAGTACTTC.

The chain is built from TRBV28 and TRBJ2-7; possibly TRBD2 for D (5 bases). Trimming cost V 7 bases and J 0 bases, with 16 bases left between them. Per the germline V gene, CDR1 is MDHEN and CDR2 is SYDVKM. The CDR3 is 15 residues long. CDR3 protein: CASTRPGLGSYEQYF. Here the CDR3 DNA reads TGTGCCAGCACCAGACCCGGACTGGGCTCCTACGAGCAGTACTTC.

The chain links TRBV6-5 to TRBJ1-6, with D tentatively TRBD1 (6 bases). Trimming left V 4 bases short and J 5 bases short, with 12 bases between. The CDR3 contains 15 residues. CDR1 is MNHEY, CDR2 SVGAGI, per germline. The CDR3, as DNA: TGTGCCAGCAGTTCCTACGACAGGAATAATTCACCCCTCCACTTT. Encoded protein: CASSSYDRNNSPLHF.

In its sample, this clonotype was seen a few times. The rearrangement uses TRBV27 and TRBJ1-2; TRBD1 aligns across 8 bases. The CDR3 loop spans 12 amino acids. The germline V gene encodes CDR1 MNHEY and CDR2 SMNVEV (reference sequence). The J segment lost 3 bases and the V segment lost 6 bases, leaving 0 bases of the junction unmatched. CDR3 coding DNA: TGTGCCAGCAGGACAGGGGACTATGGCTACACCTTC. It yields the protein CASRTGDYGYTF.

This chain uses TRBV12-3 or TRBV12-4 with TRBJ2-6; D gene uncertain. The ends were cut back, 7 bases at V and 0 bases at J, with 10 bases in the middle. This CDR3 is 15 amino acids long. The CDR3 loop reads CASMWSHSGANVLTF. The CDR3 nucleotides read TGTGCCAGCATGTGGAGCCACTCTGGGGCCAACGTCCTGACTTTC.

This clonotype was observed a single time. The chain joins TRBV5-6 to TRBJ2-3; D uncertain. Germline V gene data show CDR1 as SGHDT and CDR2 as YYEEEE. There are 14 residues in the CDR3. V lost 5 bases and J lost 0, with 10 bases in between. DNA for the CDR3: TGTGCCAGCAGTTTGACACTTAGCACAGATACGCAGTATTTT. The encoded protein is CASSLTLSTDTQYF.

The chain joins TRBV20-1 to TRBJ2-3, with 8 positions matching TRBD2. V shed 7 bases and J 3 bases; nucleotides not matched to a gene: 9. This CDR3 region has 14 residues. Germline lookup yields CDR1 DFQATT and CDR2 SNEGSKA (reference sequence). In DNA form, the CDR3 reads TGCAGTGAGGGGTCGGGAGGGCGAACAGATACGCAGTATTTT. Amino acids: CSEGSGGRTDTQYF.

V gene TRBV19 combines with J gene TRBJ2-6; 12 bases agree with TRBD2. Germline CDR1 LNHDA, CDR2 SQIVND (reference sequence). The J segment lost 1 base and the V segment lost 11 bases, leaving 6 bases of the junction unmatched. The CDR3 contains 16 residues. Here the CDR3 DNA reads TGTGCCGTAGGACTAGCGGGATGGTCTGGGGCCAACGTCCTGACTTTC. This gives the protein CAVGLAGWSGANVLTF.

This clonotype appeared a few times. V is TRBV30 and J is TRBJ1-2; the D gene is possibly TRBD1 (6 bases). CDR3 length equals 12 residues. V was trimmed by 4 bases and J by 8 bases, leaving 14 bases between them. CDR1 is GTSNPN and CDR2 is SVGIG in the germline V gene (reference sequence). CDR3 DNA: TGTGCCTGGACTCTGGGGGCCGGAGGCTACACCTTC. This encodes CAWTLGAGGYTF.

This clonotype has only a few counts. The rearrangement uses TRBV2 and TRBJ2-7, with D possibly TRBD1 on 5 matching bases. This CDR3 contains 15 residues. The V end lost 1 base, the J end lost 6 bases, and 16 bases lay between the germline ends. CDR1 SNHLY and CDR2 FYNNEI come from the germline V gene. Here the CDR3 DNA reads TGTGCCAGCAGTGAAGAGGCAGGGCTTGACGCCGAGCAGTACTTC. This codes for CASSEEAGLDAEQYF.

J is TRBJ1-3 and V is TRBV7-2, with 7 positions matching TRBD1. This CDR3 is 15 amino acids long. Germline values: CDR1 SGHTA, CDR2 FQGNSA. The junction had 6 bases not matched to a gene; V was cut back by 7 bases and J by 0 bases. The CDR3 reads CASTPGGGSGNTIYF. The CDR3 DNA follows: TGTGCCAGCACCCCAGGGGGGGGCTCTGGAAACACCATATATTTT.

This clonotype came up a few times. The chain combines TRBV2 with TRBJ1-1; no reliable D call. CDR3 length equals 13 residues. Germline V lookup: CDR1 SNHLY, CDR2 FYNNEI. The V end lost 2 bases, the J end lost 2 bases, and 6 bases lay between the germline ends. CDR3 nucleotide sequence: TGTGCCAGCAGTGAAATCGTCAACACTGAAGCTTTCTTT. Translating it yields CASSEIVNTEAFF.

The V gene is TRBV27, the J gene TRBJ2-7; 7 bases line up with TRBD2. Germline V gene lookup returns CDR1 MNHEY and CDR2 SMNVEV (reference sequence). V shed 5 bases and J 6 bases; nucleotides not matched to a gene: 7. This CDR3 is 13 amino acids long. CDR3 sequence: CASSPLTSAEQYF. CDR3 coding DNA: TGTGCCAGCAGTCCCCTCACTAGCGCCGAGCAGTACTTC.

V gene TRBV27 combines with J gene TRBJ2-3; unclear D gene. Between the trimmed V and J ends, which lost 2 bases and 5 bases, there was a span of 2 bases. This CDR3 comprises 11 residues. Germline V gene data show CDR1 as MNHEY and CDR2 as SMNVEV (reference sequence). The CDR3 DNA reads as TGTGCCAGCAGTTTAAGAGATACGCAGTATTTT. Protein product: CASSLRDTQYF.

The rearrangement joins TRBV20-1 to TRBJ2-7; 8 nucleotides agree with TRBD2. This CDR3 is 15 amino acids long. Looked up from germline, CDR1 is DFQATT and CDR2 is SNEGSKA (reference sequence). The V gene end was trimmed by 4 bases and the J gene end by 0 bases; junction bases not matched to a gene: 8. The DNA of the CDR3 is TGCAGTGCTACTTCCAGCGGGAGTGACTCCTACGAGCAGTACTTC. This gives the protein CSATSSGSDSYEQYF.

This clonotype occurred a few times. The chain carries TRBV11-3 and TRBJ2-3, with 14 bases lining up with TRBD2. After removal of 6 bases from V and 3 bases from J, the junction contained 5 bases not matched to a gene. Germline CDR1 and CDR2: SGHNT and YENEEA. This CDR3 is 16 amino acids long. CDR3 in amino acids: CASSRGTSGRTDTQYF. CDR3 nucleotides: TGTGCCAGCAGTCGCGGGACTAGCGGGAGAACAGATACGCAGTATTTT. Full variable domain (missing parts from reference TRBV11-3 and TRBJ2-3): EAGVVQSPRYKIIEKKQPVAFWCNPISGHNTLYWYLQNLGQGPELLIRYENEEAVDDSQLPKDRFSAERLKGVDSTLKIQPAELGDSAVYLCASSRGTSGRTDTQYFGPGTRLTVL.